This T cell receptor beta chain was identified during a study of CD8 T cells in ankylosing spondylitis. Quantitative 5'-RACE was performed with molecular barcodes, and it yielded the TCR beta libraries. Via MiXCR, TCRdb re-called the 5' RACE reads, giving one row per CDR3 protein. Among about 250,000 distinct CDR3 sequences, approximately 10% were seen once, and the ten largest hold 2.6%. At least ten counts were recorded for this clonotype. This CDR3 region has 12 residues. The V and J ends lost 3 bases and 7 bases respectively, with 12 bases between them. CDR1 is DFQATT and CDR2 is SNEGSKA in the germline V gene (reference sequence).

This sequence was found in a male donor with ankylosing spondylitis or in good health (not recorded which). Sequenced sample: blood, either unsorted or a sorted T cell fraction (not recorded which). The chain combines TRBV20-1 with TRBJ1-1; D may be TRBD1 (5 bases). The CDR3 here is CSARGYGGEAFF. DNA of the CDR3: TGCAGTGCTAGGGGGTACGGGGGTGAAGCTTTCTTT.